This TCR beta chain was observed in a study of T cell changes during pregnancy in multiple sclerosis. The CDR3 is 18 residues long. Trimming removed 0 bases from V and 0 bases from J; junction bases left unmatched: 8. Germline CDR1 LGHNA, CDR2 YNFKEQ. Sequenced by immunoSEQ multiplex PCR; TCRdb stores in-frame clones only, minus some. Among over 60,000 clones, roughly 91% were seen once, and the ten largest hold about 0.7%. This TCR was sampled from a female donor in good health, enrolled as a control in a pregnancy study. Sequenced material: peripheral blood, taken in the third trimester of pregnancy. The V gene is TRBV4-2, the J gene TRBJ1-5; 7 nucleotides match TRBD1. The CDR3: CASSQDGPGGYSNQPQHF. CDR3 bases: TGTGCCAGCAGCCAAGATGGGCCAGGGGGGTATAGCAATCAGCCCCAGCATTTT.